This T cell receptor (beta chain) was sequenced in a study of shared clonotypes between healthy human individuals. General observations from the study: Naive CD4 clonotype sharing across four donors was approximately 5%. Memory subsets generally showed smaller estimated richness than naive subsets did.

With 3 bases removed from V and 3 bases from J, the gap between germline ends came to 8 bases. CDR3 length equals 13 residues. CDR1 and CDR2 from the germline V gene are WNHNN and SYGVQD (reference sequence). On this clone itself: Its antigen is currently unknown.

Some clones are missing from TCRdb's copy, which holds only in-frame ones; the method was immunoSEQ multiplex PCR. The repertoire holds 1.5 million to 1.9 million clones, with approximately 98% as singletons. The sequence was collected from a young man in good health. This rearrangement joins TRBV10-1 to TRBJ1-2, with D maybe TRBD1 (5 bases). Sequenced sample: naive CD4+ T cells sorted from blood. As for subset: CD45RA+ positively selected. CDR3 loop: CASSDWDDYGYTF. In DNA, the CDR3 is TGCGCCAGCAGTGATTGGGACGACTATGGCTACACCTTC.